The 23 T cell receptor beta chains presented below share a single source sample, sequenced in a study of cytomegalovirus exposure and HLA in healthy donors. The table came from immunoSEQ multiplex PCR; TCRdb's copy has only in-frame clones and leaves some out. The sample lists approximately 100,000 clones, 80% to 95% occurring once. The sequenced sample was PBMCs. These receptors came from a woman aged 25 to 39 in good health and CMV-seropositive.

In nucleotides, the CDR3 is TGCAGTGCTAACAGGGCGAACATTCAGTACTTC. This translates into CSANRANIQYF. The chain uses TRBV20-1 and TRBJ2-4; D might be TRBD1 (6 bases). The V gene's germline CDR1 is DFQATT and CDR2 SNEGSKA (reference sequence). Deletions cut 4 bases from V and 7 bases from J, with 8 bases between. CDR3 length: 11 amino acids.

This chain joins TRBV5-4 and TRBJ2-1; 13 bases align to TRBD2. J gave up 7 bases and V 4 bases, and 8 bases lay outside the gene matches. This CDR3 is built from 16 residues. Germline assignment: CDR1 SGHNT and CDR2 YYREEE (reference sequence). CDR3 in DNA: TGTGCCAGCAGCCCTACTAGCGGGAGGGCAAAGAATGAGCAGTTCTTC. This gives the protein CASSPTSGRAKNEQFF.

The gene calls are TRBV4-2 and TRBJ2-7; TRBD2 matches at 8 bases. The CDR3 loop spans 16 amino acids. Losses at the gene ends were 1 base for V and 5 bases for J; bases not matched to a gene: 10. Germline values: CDR1 LGHNA, CDR2 YNFKEQ. The CDR3: CASSQGTSLPPHEQYF. The CDR3 bases are TGTGCCAGCAGCCAAGGGACTAGCCTACCCCCCCACGAGCAGTACTTC.

In its sample, this clone was seen once. The J gene is TRBJ1-2, the V gene TRBV7-6; D not resolved. The germline V gene encodes CDR1 SGHVS and CDR2 FNYEAQ. The CDR3 sequence is 15 residues long. The ends were cut back, 5 bases at V and 7 bases at J, with 20 bases in the middle. This CDR3 is CASSPSPRGGLGYTF. The CDR3 region has the DNA TGTGCCAGCAGCCCCTCCCCACGGGGAGGTCTTGGCTACACCTTC.

The genes are TRBV28 and TRBJ2-6; TRBD1 agrees at 9 bases. The CDR3 has 19 residues. Germline values: CDR1 MDHEN, CDR2 SYDVKM. Trimming cost V 5 bases and J 0 bases; bases outside gene matches: 11. The CDR3 region has the DNA TGTGCCAGCAGTCAACCCCGGGACAGGGCTAACTCTGGGGCCAACGTCCTGACTTTC. It specifies CASSQPRDRANSGANVLTF.

V gene TRBV9 combines with J gene TRBJ2-3; TRBD2 agrees at 16 bases. Germline V gives CDR1 SGDLS, CDR2 YYNGEE. With 4 bases clipped from V and 5 bases from J, the junction kept 4 bases outside the gene matches. CDR3 length equals 16 residues. CDR3 sequence (DNA): TGTGCCAGCAGCTCCGGGACTAGCGGGAGGGTAGATACGCAGTATTTT. Translation: CASSSGTSGRVDTQYF.

This sequence joins TRBV11-2 and TRBJ2-7; TRBD2 matches at 7 bases. Germline V lookup: CDR1 SGHAT, CDR2 FQNNGV. V was clipped by 5 bases and J by 1 base; unmatched bases: 8. The CDR3 has 15 residues. CDR3 protein: CASSPAGRLSYEQYF. CDR3 coding DNA: TGTGCCAGCAGCCCAGCGGGACGACTTTCCTACGAGCAGTACTTC.

The chain links TRBV4-2 to TRBJ1-5, with 8 bases matching TRBD1. Germline CDR1 and CDR2: LGHNA and YNFKEQ. Losses at the gene ends were 3 bases for V and 6 bases for J; bases not matched to a gene: 4. This CDR3 spans 14 amino acids. The DNA for the CDR3 is TGTGCCAGCAGCCAGGACAGGGTTGGTCAGCCCCAGCATTTT. This encodes CASSQDRVGQPQHF.

The V and J genes are TRBV7-6 and TRBJ2-3; D remains unclear. This CDR3 region has 14 residues. The V and J ends lost 1 base and 4 bases respectively, with 9 bases between them. Germline V gene data show CDR1 as SGHVS and CDR2 as FNYEAQ. CDR3 in amino acids: CASSLGTLADTQYF. The CDR3, as DNA: TGTGCCAGCAGCTTAGGAACCCTAGCAGATACGCAGTATTTT.

The chain has TRBV30 and TRBJ2-7; D is uncertain. In germline, CDR1 is GTSNPN, CDR2 SVGIG (reference sequence). The CDR3 is 15 amino acids. Trimming pared 2 bases from V and 4 bases from J, leaving 18 bases between. The CDR3 DNA sequence: TGTGCCTGGAGTCTAACTGCCGTCTCTTCTTACGAGCAGTACTTC. This codes for CAWSLTAVSSYEQYF.

This rearrangement joins TRBV6-5 to TRBJ1-5; 7 bases line up with TRBD1. Losses at the gene ends were 6 bases for V and 2 bases for J; bases not matched to a gene: 7. The CDR3 is 15 amino acids. Germline lookup yields CDR1 MNHEY and CDR2 SVGAGI. The CDR3 loop is CASRNRGGGNQPQHF. The CDR3 nucleotides read TGTGCCAGCAGGAACAGGGGTGGCGGCAATCAGCCCCAGCATTTT.

This chain connects TRBV30 to TRBJ2-1, with D tentatively TRBD2 (6 bases). The V gene's germline CDR1 is GTSNPN and CDR2 SVGIG (reference sequence). This CDR3 is 13 amino acids long. V was shortened by 5 bases and J by 4 bases, with 12 bases between the two germline ends. For the CDR3, the DNA is TGTGCCTGGGCCAGGGACTCTTACAATGAGCAGTTCTTC. It yields the protein CAWARDSYNEQFF.

This chain uses TRBV7-2 with TRBJ2-7, with D perhaps TRBD1 (5 bases). The CDR3 contains 15 residues. V lost 0 bases and J 2 bases, leaving 11 bases between the germline ends. The V gene's germline CDR1 is SGHTA and CDR2 FQGNSA. The DNA of the CDR3 is TGTGCCAGCAGCTTAGCAGGGGCTAGGACCTACGAGCAGTACTTC. Translated, it gives CASSLAGARTYEQYF.

The chain's CDR3 is CAWRSLHTGELFF. CDR3 sequence (DNA): TGTGCCTGGCGCAGTCTTCACACCGGGGAGCTGTTTTTT. The chain carries TRBV30 and TRBJ2-2, with D hard to call. V lost 5 bases and J 3 bases, leaving 10 bases between the germline ends. Germline CDR1 is GTSNPN and CDR2 is SVGIG (reference sequence). CDR3 length: 13 residues.

The V call is TRBV30, the J call TRBJ1-2; tentative D call: TRBD1 (5 bases). This CDR3 has 14 residues. Per germline, CDR1 GTSNPN and CDR2 SVGIG (reference sequence). Deletions cut 3 bases from V and 4 bases from J, with 15 bases between. CDR3 loop: CAWRTGAALYGYTF. CDR3 nucleotides: TGTGCCTGGAGAACTGGGGCCGCTCTCTATGGCTACACCTTC. Filled out from reference TRBV30 and TRBJ1-2, the complete variable domain reads SQTIHQWPATLVQPVGSPLSLECTVEGTSNPNLYWYRQAAGRGLQLLFYSVGIGQISSEVPQNLSASRPQDRQFILSSKKLLLSDSGFYLCAWRTGAALYGYTFGSGTRLTVV.

This clone was counted once. The gene calls are TRBV10-1 and TRBJ1-1; 8 bases match TRBD1. V dropped 9 bases and J dropped 5; count of bases not matched to a gene: 5. The CDR3 length is 12 residues. Per the germline V gene, CDR1 is WNHNN and CDR2 is SYGVQD (reference sequence). This chain's CDR3 is CASTGGWTEAFF. For the CDR3, the DNA is TGCGCCAGTACAGGGGGTTGGACTGAAGCTTTCTTT.

The chain links TRBV28 to TRBJ1-2; perhaps TRBD1 as D (6 bases). Germline CDR1 MDHEN, CDR2 SYDVKM. The CDR3 has 13 residues. The germline V and J ends were trimmed by 8 bases and 4 bases, with 14 bases remaining between them. CDR3 sequence reads: CASFLTGRYGYTF. CDR3 bases: TGTGCCAGCTTTCTCACAGGGCGCTATGGCTACACCTTC.

This chain links TRBV28 with TRBJ2-2; 10 bases line up with TRBD2. V lost 7 bases and J lost 8; bases outside the gene matches: 4. Germline V gene sequence: CDR1 MDHEN, CDR2 SYDVKM. The length of the CDR3 is 13 residues. CDR3 coding DNA: TGTGCCAGCATCTCTAGCGGGAGAGGGGAGCTGTTTTTT. Its translation is CASISSGRGELFF.

The chain carries TRBV6-1 and TRBJ2-7; weak D call: TRBD1 (7 bases). The CDR3 spans 12 residues. Between the trimmed V and J ends, which lost 8 bases and 3 bases, there was a span of 11 bases. Germline CDR1 is MNHNS and CDR2 is SASEGT. The CDR3 sequence is CASGGGHYEQYF. CDR3 nucleotide sequence: TGTGCCAGCGGAGGGGGCCACTACGAGCAGTACTTC.

J is TRBJ2-2 and V is TRBV27; 7 bases map to TRBD1. This CDR3 is built from 16 residues. The germline CDR1 and CDR2 sequences are MNHEY and SMNVEV (reference sequence). V was pared by 0 bases and J by 2 bases, with 3 bases of the junction left unmatched. The CDR3 DNA reads as TGTGCCAGCAGTTTATCGACAGGGACCAACACCGGGGAGCTGTTTTTT. It encodes CASSLSTGTNTGELFF.

The count of this clone is one. The chain couples TRBV19 to TRBJ2-1; 12 nucleotides agree with TRBD2. J was trimmed by 5 bases and V by 0 bases; bases with no gene match: 17. From germline, CDR1 is LNHDA and CDR2 SQIVND (reference sequence). The CDR3 totals 21 residues. The CDR3 coding sequence is TGTGCCAGTAGTATAGATACTTGGACTAGCGGGAAAGGATATAGAAACAATGAGCAGTTCTTC. Its translation: CASSIDTWTSGKGYRNNEQFF.

The rearrangement joins TRBV9 to TRBJ2-2; a possible D gene is TRBD2 (5 bases). Trimming left V 0 bases short and J 7 bases short, with 16 bases between. The germline gives CDR1 SGDLS, CDR2 YYNGEE. The CDR3 consists of 16 residues. The CDR3 loop is CASSVGGGSFSGELFF. The CDR3 nucleotides read TGTGCCAGCAGCGTAGGAGGTGGGAGCTTTAGCGGGGAGCTGTTTTTT.

The chain carries TRBV19 and TRBJ2-3, with TRBD1 as a possible D gene (6 bases). The CDR3 runs to 13 residues. Germline V gives CDR1 LNHDA, CDR2 SQIVND (reference sequence). Trimming removed 6 bases at V and 5 bases at J, with 12 bases between. The CDR3 bases are TGTGCCAGTAGGCCGGACAGTCAAGATACGCAGTATTTT. This sequence encodes CASRPDSQDTQYF.